The 30 T cell receptor beta chains reported below all come from one sample, sequenced in a study of identical twins. MiXCR, applied by TCRdb to the 5' RACE reads, yields one record per CDR3 protein. The table lists hundreds of thousands of distinct CDR3 sequences, about 12% of them singletons, with around 1.6% in the top ten. These same records also appear under a second study, on yellow fever vaccine responses in identical twins.

The material sequenced was PBMCs. The source of these receptors is a woman under 30 in good health.

J is TRBJ2-3 and V is TRBV21-1; TRBD2, the table's D call, was not compared with the DNA. TRBV21-1 is described as a pseudogene. The CDR3 length is 16 residues. The CDR3 DNA reads as TGTGCCAGCAGCAAGGTCACCGCTAGCCTAGCAGATACGCAGTATTTT. Translating it yields CASSKVTASLADTQYF.

The chain employs TRBV4-1 and TRBJ2-7; 7 bases match TRBD1. CDR3 length: 15 amino acids. From germline, CDR1 is MGHRA and CDR2 YSYEKL. V was clipped by 2 bases and J by 5 bases; unmatched bases: 9. This chain's CDR3 is CASSQPTGRVHEQYV. The CDR3 DNA is TGCGCCAGCAGCCAACCGACAGGGCGGGTTCACGAGCAGTACGTC.

The genes are TRBV20-1 and TRBJ2-1; TRBD2 matches at 8 bases. V lost 5 bases to trimming and J lost 8 bases; unmatched junction nucleotides: 11. CDR1 and CDR2 from the germline V gene are DFQATT and SNEGSKA (reference sequence). There are 14 residues in the CDR3. CDR3 amino acids: CSALRAGANYEQFF. In nucleotides, the CDR3 is TGCAGTGCTCTGCGAGCGGGAGCAAACTATGAGCAGTTCTTC.

The chain joins TRBV10-3 to TRBJ2-1; weak D call: TRBD2 (7 bases). V lost 11 bases to trimming and J lost 0 bases, with 14 bases between them. Germline CDR1 and CDR2: ENHRY and SYGVKD. The CDR3 has 14 amino acids. The CDR3 coding sequence is TGTGCCGCGGGGGCGGGGAGCTCCTACAATGAGCAGTTCTTC. It is translated as CAAGAGSSYNEQFF.

This clonotype was seen more than once but under ten times. V and J are TRBV7-2 and TRBJ2-7; 7 bases agree with TRBD2. This CDR3 contains 16 residues. Germline V gene data show CDR1 as SGHTA and CDR2 as FQGNSA. With 2 bases clipped from V and 4 bases from J, the junction kept 11 bases outside the gene matches. The CDR3 protein is CASSLIPLAALYEQYF. The CDR3 DNA reads TGTGCCAGCAGCTTAATCCCCCTAGCGGCCCTTTACGAGCAGTACTTC.

There are a few counts of this clonotype. The chain is built from TRBV14 and TRBJ2-1; no reliable D call. Per germline, CDR1 SGHDN and CDR2 FVKESK. The length of the CDR3 is 15 residues. Between the trimmed V and J ends, which lost 1 base and 0 bases, there was a span of 7 bases. The CDR3 loop reads CASSQGQLSYNEQFF. For the CDR3, the DNA is TGTGCCAGCAGCCAAGGGCAGCTCTCCTACAATGAGCAGTTCTTC.

J is TRBJ2-7 and V is TRBV6-1; 12 bases map to TRBD2. V was clipped by 11 bases and J by 4 bases; unmatched bases: 6. The CDR3 is made up of 13 amino acids. Germline V gene lookup returns CDR1 MNHNS and CDR2 SASEGT. The CDR3 coding sequence is TGTGCCGGCAAGACTAGCGGGAGATACGAGCAGTACTTC. It yields the protein CAGKTSGRYEQYF.

A single count supports this clonotype. The J gene is TRBJ2-5, the V gene TRBV7-8; D unresolved. In germline, CDR1 is SGHVS, CDR2 FQNEAQ. The CDR3 runs to 15 residues. V was trimmed by 1 base and J by 1 base, leaving 10 bases between them. The CDR3 DNA follows: TGTGCCAGCAGCTTAGGAATAGGGTTCCAAGAGACCCAGTACTTC. Amino acids: CASSLGIGFQETQYF.

The V and J genes are TRBV10-1 and TRBJ2-5, with 12 bases identical to TRBD2. V shed 4 bases, J shed 5 bases, and the junction held 11 bases outside the gene matches. CDR1 WNHNN and CDR2 SYGVQD come from the germline V gene (reference sequence). The CDR3 is made up of 17 amino acids. The CDR3 nucleotides are TGCGCCAGCAGTGGGGACTATCTAGCGGGGGGGTACGAGACCCAGTACTTC. It is translated as CASSGDYLAGGYETQYF.

This clonotype came up a few times. The chain recombines TRBV11-2 with TRBJ1-1, with D unclear. The germline V and J ends were trimmed by 3 bases and 1 base, with 18 bases remaining between them. The CDR3 covers 17 residues. Germline loops: CDR1 SGHAT, CDR2 FQNNGV. This chain's CDR3 is CASSFPLKDGGNTEAFF. For the CDR3, the DNA is TGTGCCAGCAGCTTCCCTCTCAAGGACGGTGGGAACACTGAAGCTTTCTTT.

This chain links TRBV10-3 with TRBJ2-7; 9 positions agree with TRBD1. The V segment lost 6 bases and the J segment 2 bases; nucleotides outside the gene matches: 5. Germline CDR1 is ENHRY and CDR2 is SYGVKD. CDR3 length: 14 residues. Written as DNA, the CDR3 is TGTGCCATCAGCGCTGACAGGGGGACCTACGAGCAGTACTTC. It translates to CAISADRGTYEQYF.

The chain is built from TRBV5-4 and TRBJ1-1; 7 bases fit TRBD1. This CDR3 contains 14 residues. In germline, CDR1 is SGHNT, CDR2 YYREEE (reference sequence). With V trimmed by 6 bases and J by 2 bases, 7 bases remained unmatched. The CDR3 coding sequence is TGTGCCAGCAACCTGGGACAGTCCAACACTGAAGCTTTCTTT. It is translated as CASNLGQSNTEAFF.

This clonotype was detected many times. This rearrangement joins TRBV15 to TRBJ2-1; perhaps TRBD1 as D (6 bases). Per the germline V gene, CDR1 is LNHNV and CDR2 is YYDKDF (reference sequence). The CDR3 is made up of 12 amino acids. Trimming cost V 8 bases and J 6 bases, with 11 bases left between them. CDR3 protein: CATLDRFNEQFF. Written as DNA, the CDR3 is TGTGCCACCCTTGACAGGTTCAATGAGCAGTTCTTC. Full variable domain (outside the CDR3, taken from reference TRBV15 and TRBJ2-1): DAMVIQNPRYQVTQFGKPVTLSCSQTLNHNVMYWYQQKSSQAPKLLFHYYDKDFNNEADTPDNFQSRRPNTSFCFLDIRSPGLGDTAMYLCATLDRFNEQFFGPGTRLTVL.

The rearrangement uses TRBV7-9 and TRBJ2-1; a weak D match, TRBD1 (5 bases). The CDR3 has 16 residues. Germline loops: CDR1 SEHNR, CDR2 FQNEAQ (reference sequence). Trimming took off 1 base at V and 4 bases at J, with 14 bases between the two ends. CDR3 in DNA: TGTGCCAGCAGCTTAGGTGCAGGGAATAGTTACAATGAGCAGTTCTTC. Protein product: CASSLGAGNSYNEQFF.

This clonotype has only a few counts. The chain combines TRBV4-1 with TRBJ2-7; D might be TRBD1 or TRBD2, each matching 6 bases. The CDR3 is 13 amino acids. Trimming pared 0 bases from V and 6 bases from J, leaving 9 bases between. Germline lookup yields CDR1 MGHRA and CDR2 YSYEKL. Here the CDR3 DNA reads TGCGCCAGCAGCCAAGATGGGGGGCGCGAGCAGTACTTC. Translated, it gives CASSQDGGREQYF.

This clonotype was counted a few times. This rearrangement joins TRBV6-1 to TRBJ2-3, with 14 bases identical to TRBD2. The CDR3 length is 16 residues. Losses at the gene ends were 6 bases for V and 8 bases for J; bases not matched to a gene: 10. Germline V CDR1 and CDR2: MNHNS, SASEGT. CDR3: CASSPTSGGGRSTQYF. CDR3 coding DNA: TGTGCCAGCAGCCCGACTAGCGGGGGGGGTAGAAGTACGCAGTATTTT.

This clonotype showed up many times. This chain joins TRBV3-1 and TRBJ2-5; D may be TRBD1 (6 bases). The CDR3 is 14 residues long. V dropped 5 bases and J dropped 4 bases, with 14 bases sitting between them. Germline V lookup: CDR1 LGHDT, CDR2 YNNKEL (reference sequence). CDR3 amino acids: CASSLAGAGETQYF. The CDR3 coding sequence is TGTGCCAGCAGCTTAGCAGGGGCGGGAGAGACCCAGTACTTC.

This clonotype turned up a few times. This chain joins TRBV28 and TRBJ2-3; 8 nucleotides match TRBD2. Germline V lookup: CDR1 MDHEN, CDR2 SYDVKM. The trim removed 5 bases at V and 2 bases at J, leaving 12 bases unmatched. The CDR3 has 17 amino acids. CDR3 nucleotides: TGTGCCAGCAGTCCCCCCCCGGCAGCGGGGGACACAGATACGCAGTATTTT. Its protein is CASSPPPAAGDTDTQYF.

A few counts support this clonotype. The chain uses TRBV12-3 or TRBV12-4 and TRBJ1-5; perhaps TRBD1 as D (5 bases). Trimming took off 2 bases at V and 6 bases at J, with 11 bases between the two ends. The CDR3 spans 14 residues. CDR3 sequence (DNA): TGTGCCAGCAGTTTATCAAGGGGCTTTCAGCCCCAGCATTTT. This codes for CASSLSRGFQPQHF.

CDR3 bases: TGTGCCAGCAGCTTAGTGGTGGGAGACAATGAGCAGTTCTTC. Translating it yields CASSLVVGDNEQFF. The rearrangement uses TRBV7-2 and TRBJ2-1; TRBD2 might be the D (5 bases). CDR3 length: 14 amino acids. V was shortened by 1 base and J by 5 bases, with 9 bases between the two germline ends. Germline V gene data show CDR1 as SGHTA and CDR2 as FQGNSA. Filled out from reference TRBV7-2 and TRBJ2-1, the complete variable domain reads GAGVSQSPSNKVTEKGKDVELRCDPISGHTALYWYRQSLGQGLEFLIYFQGNSAPDKSGLPSDRFSAERTGGSVSTLTIQRTQQEDSAVYLCASSLVVGDNEQFFGPGTRLTVL.

The chain couples TRBV6-1 to TRBJ2-1; perhaps TRBD2 as D (7 bases). CDR1 MNHNS and CDR2 SASEGT come from the germline V gene. CDR3 length equals 15 residues. Between the trimmed V and J ends, which lost 5 bases and 6 bases, there was a span of 17 bases. This CDR3 reads CASSPEGGAGNEQFF. CDR3 in DNA: TGTGCCAGCAGTCCCGAAGGGGGGGCGGGCAATGAGCAGTTCTTC.

The chain uses TRBV6-4 and TRBJ2-2; 12 positions agree with TRBD1. The CDR3 length is 14 residues. V shed 6 bases and J 7 bases; nucleotides not matched to a gene: 3. Germline V gives CDR1 MRHNA, CDR2 SNTAGT. CDR3 in DNA: TGTGCCAGCAGGGGACAGGGGGCCGGCGGGGAGCTGTTTTTT. This sequence encodes CASRGQGAGGELFF.

This clonotype was found many times. The chain links TRBV13 to TRBJ2-3, with D possibly matching TRBD1 (5 bases). The CDR3 totals 15 residues. Per the germline V gene, CDR1 is PRHDT and CDR2 is FYEKMQ (reference sequence). Trimming removed 0 bases at V and 5 bases at J, with 12 bases between. The CDR3 DNA is TGTGCCAGCAGCTTAGGCCGAGACAGACGAGATACGCAGTATTTT. Translating it yields CASSLGRDRRDTQYF.

This clonotype was picked up a small number of times. The chain has TRBV12-5 and TRBJ1-5; D not certain. Germline CDR1 and CDR2: LGHNT and FRNRAP. Trimming left V 3 bases short and J 5 bases short, with 5 bases between. CDR3 length: 12 residues. The CDR3 sequence is CASGFLDQPQHF. The CDR3, as DNA: TGTGCTAGTGGTTTTTTAGATCAGCCCCAGCATTTT.

This clonotype was counted between two and nine times. The DNA of the CDR3 is TGTGCCAGCAGCCTCCTGGACGGGACTAGCGGAAACAATGAGCAGTTCTTC. Encoded protein: CASSLLDGTSGNNEQFF. V usage is TRBV11-2 and J usage is TRBJ2-1; 11 nucleotides match TRBD2. This CDR3 has 17 residues. Germline assignment: CDR1 SGHAT and CDR2 FQNNGV. After removal of 5 bases from V and 5 bases from J, the junction contained 11 bases not matched to a gene.

The V and J genes are TRBV20-1 and TRBJ2-2, with 9 nucleotides matching TRBD2. Germline V lookup: CDR1 DFQATT, CDR2 SNEGSKA (reference sequence). V lost 6 bases, J lost 5 bases, and 7 bases stayed unmatched. The CDR3 has 14 amino acids. In nucleotides, the CDR3 is TGCAGTGCCCCCGCGGGGGGGCGAACCGGGGAGCTGTTTTTT. It specifies CSAPAGGRTGELFF.

This clonotype was observed a handful of times. The genes are TRBV7-9 and TRBJ2-5; D call uncertain. Per the germline V gene, CDR1 is SEHNR and CDR2 is FQNEAQ (reference sequence). The CDR3 sequence is 14 residues long. V was shortened by 2 bases and J by 0 bases, with 7 bases between the two germline ends. In DNA, the CDR3 is TGTGCCAGCAGCTTAACAGCGTACCAAGAGACCCAGTACTTC. Protein product: CASSLTAYQETQYF.

This clonotype has only a few counts. The gene calls are TRBV24-1 and TRBJ2-2; 8 bases line up with TRBD2. Germline V gene sequence: CDR1 KGHDR, CDR2 SFDVKD. The J segment lost 4 bases and the V segment lost 1 base, leaving 4 bases of the junction unmatched. This CDR3 is built from 16 residues. As DNA, the CDR3 is TGTGCCACCAGTGATTTCCGGGGGGGGAGCACCGGGGAGCTGTTTTTT. The encoded protein is CATSDFRGGSTGELFF.

The J gene is TRBJ2-2, the V gene TRBV6-1; 8 bases are shared with TRBD1. After removal of 8 bases from V and 6 bases from J, the junction contained 8 bases not matched to a gene. Germline CDR1 MNHNS, CDR2 SASEGT. The CDR3 totals 14 residues. CDR3 residues: CASSRGPVSGELFF. In DNA form, the CDR3 reads TGTGCCAGCTCCAGGGGGCCGGTCTCCGGGGAGCTGTTTTTT.

This chain uses TRBV5-6 with TRBJ2-7, with 9 nucleotides matching TRBD2. Per the germline V gene, CDR1 is SGHDT and CDR2 is YYEEEE. Unmatched junction bases numbered 8, after V lost 4 bases and J lost 3 bases. The CDR3 loop spans 15 amino acids. The CDR3 is CASSHRLAALYEQYF. The CDR3 nucleotides are TGTGCCAGCAGCCACAGACTAGCGGCCCTCTACGAGCAGTACTTC.